Included here is one TCR beta chain sequence, with context. This sample is part of a study of OX40 agonist ivuxolimab in advanced cancers. Per germline, CDR1 MNHNY and CDR2 SVGAGI (reference sequence). The CDR3 is made up of 16 amino acids. Between the trimmed V and J ends, which lost 4 bases and 2 bases, there was a span of 12 bases. Sequencing used immunoSEQ multiplex PCR; TCRdb keeps in-frame clones, though not all of them. The repertoire holds around 57,000 clones, with 92% as singletons. The chain carries TRBV6-6 and TRBJ2-6; no clear D. The origin of this receptor is an adult with an advanced solid tumor such as melanoma, head and neck, liver or kidney cancer. The sample here was CD4+ or CD8+ T cells sorted from blood, taken in a trial of the OX40 agonist ivuxolimab. CDR3 sequence: CASSFEGSTGANVLTF. The CDR3 region has the DNA TGTGCCAGCAGTTTCGAAGGGTCGACTGGGGCCAACGTCCTGACTTTC.